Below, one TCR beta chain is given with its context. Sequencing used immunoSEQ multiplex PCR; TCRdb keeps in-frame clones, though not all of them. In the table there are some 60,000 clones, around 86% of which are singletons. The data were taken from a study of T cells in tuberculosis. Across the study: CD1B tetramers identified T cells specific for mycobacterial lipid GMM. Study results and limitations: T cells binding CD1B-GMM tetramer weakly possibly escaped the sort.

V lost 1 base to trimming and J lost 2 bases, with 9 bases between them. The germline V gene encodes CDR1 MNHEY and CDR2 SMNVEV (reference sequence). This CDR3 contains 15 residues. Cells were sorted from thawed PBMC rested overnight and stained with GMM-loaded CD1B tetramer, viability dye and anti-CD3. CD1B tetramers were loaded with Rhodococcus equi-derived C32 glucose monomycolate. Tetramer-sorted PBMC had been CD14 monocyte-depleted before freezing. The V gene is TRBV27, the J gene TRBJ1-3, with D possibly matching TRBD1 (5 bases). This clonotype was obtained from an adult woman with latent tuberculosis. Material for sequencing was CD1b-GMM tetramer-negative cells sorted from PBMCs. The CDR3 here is CASSLWGGTGNTIYF. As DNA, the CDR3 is TGTGCCAGCAGTTTATGGGGGGGGACTGGAAACACCATATATTTT.